This is a list of T cell receptor beta chains from one sample in a study of blood T cell repertoires in COVID-19. Using immunoSEQ multiplex PCR, the repertoire was profiled, and TCRdb retains in-frame clones only, with some absent. This repertoire shows around 100,000 clones, 85% found once; its top ten account for more than 5%. The sample taken for sequencing was peripheral blood. These receptors were taken from a woman aged 60-70 years with COVID-19, enrolled during active disease. Both conserved end residues are part of each CDR3. Each record gives: clone size, V gene, J gene, D gene, CDR3 protein, CDR3 DNA. A D gene is named only where the DNA matches it firmly. Clone sizes are given selectively: once, few, many, or a class where the clone is expanded.

clone size: .
V gene: TRBV24-1
J gene: TRBJ1-5
D gene: .
CDR3 protein: CATSDHRARSNQPQHF
CDR3 DNA: TGTGCCACCAGTGATCACAGGGCCCGGAGCAATCAGCCCCAGCATTTT

clone size: .
V gene: TRBV4-1
J gene: TRBJ2-3
D gene: TRBD1
CDR3 protein: CASSQDRGRTDTQYF
CDR3 DNA: TGCGCCAGCAGCCAAGACAGGGGGCGAACAGATACGCAGTATTTT

clone size: .
V gene: TRBV6-5
J gene: TRBJ1-6
D gene: .
CDR3 protein: CASSARSSYNSPLHF
CDR3 DNA: TGTGCCAGCAGCGCCCGGAGCTCCTATAATTCACCCCTCCACTTT

clone size: .
V gene: TRBV5-1
J gene: TRBJ2-2
D gene: .
CDR3 protein: CASSPRGAWEDGELFF
CDR3 DNA: TGCGCCAGCAGCCCCCGGGGGGCCTGGGAAGACGGGGAGCTGTTTTTT

clone size: .
V gene: TRBV12-3/TRBV12-4
J gene: TRBJ1-5
D gene: TRBD1
CDR3 protein: CASSRDRGTPQHF
CDR3 DNA: TGTGCCAGCAGTCGGGACAGGGGAACGCCCCAGCATTTT

clone size: .
V gene: TRBV2
J gene: TRBJ1-2
D gene: TRBD1
CDR3 protein: CASSETGGTGYGYTF
CDR3 DNA: TGTGCCAGCAGTGAGACAGGGGGTACTGGCTATGGCTACACCTTC

clone size: once
V gene: TRBV5-1
J gene: TRBJ2-1
D gene: .
CDR3 protein: CASSLDGQGRDEQFF
CDR3 DNA: TGCGCCAGCAGCTTGGATGGGCAGGGTAGGGATGAGCAGTTCTTC

clone size: once
V gene: TRBV28
J gene: TRBJ1-2
D gene: .
CDR3 protein: CASSSQNFYGYTF
CDR3 DNA: TGTGCCAGCAGTTCCCAAAATTTTTATGGCTACACCTTC

clone size: .
V gene: TRBV7-3
J gene: TRBJ1-1
D gene: TRBD1
CDR3 protein: CASSFGQGGRMNTEAFF
CDR3 DNA: TGTGCCAGCAGCTTCGGACAGGGAGGGCGGATGAACACTGAAGCTTTCTTT

clone size: .
V gene: TRBV5-6
J gene: TRBJ2-1
D gene: TRBD2
CDR3 protein: CASSPPTSSPYNEQFF
CDR3 DNA: TGTGCCAGCAGCCCCCCGACTAGCTCCCCTTACAATGAGCAGTTCTTC

clone size: .
V gene: TRBV11-3
J gene: TRBJ2-7
D gene: .
CDR3 protein: CASSPSGSREQYF
CDR3 DNA: TGTGCCAGCAGCCCGTCGGGTAGCCGGGAGCAGTACTTC

clone size: .
V gene: TRBV4-1
J gene: TRBJ1-2
D gene: .
CDR3 protein: CASSQGRGDGYTF
CDR3 DNA: TGCGCCAGCAGCCAAGGCAGGGGTGATGGCTACACCTTC

clone size: .
V gene: TRBV5-1
J gene: TRBJ1-3
D gene: .
CDR3 protein: CASSLEAGLGGNTIYF
CDR3 DNA: TGCGCCAGCAGCTTGGAGGCAGGGCTCGGTGGAAACACCATATATTTT

clone size: .
V gene: TRBV15
J gene: TRBJ2-6
D gene: .
CDR3 protein: CATSRVGGAGANVLTF
CDR3 DNA: TGTGCCACCAGCAGAGTGGGGGGTGCTGGGGCCAACGTCCTGACTTTC

clone size: once
V gene: TRBV3-1/TRBV3-2
J gene: TRBJ2-3
D gene: .
CDR3 protein: CASSQTTRGDTQYF
CDR3 DNA: TGTGCCAGCAGCCAAACCACTAGGGGGGATACGCAGTATTTT

clone size: .
V gene: TRBV19
J gene: TRBJ1-5
D gene: TRBD1
CDR3 protein: CASSIENGRTGINQPQHF
CDR3 DNA: TGTGCCAGTAGTATAGAAAATGGGCGGACAGGCATCAATCAGCCCCAGCATTTT

clone size: few
V gene: TRBV6-2/TRBV6-3
J gene: TRBJ2-3
D gene: .
CDR3 protein: CASSYAGTGGTTQYF
CDR3 DNA: TGTGCCAGCAGTTACGCGGGTACTGGGGGGACTACGCAGTATTTT

clone size: .
V gene: TRBV6-5
J gene: TRBJ1-5
D gene: TRBD1
CDR3 protein: CASGPDRGIDQPQHF
CDR3 DNA: TGTGCCAGCGGCCCCGACAGGGGGATTGATCAGCCCCAGCATTTT

clone size: .
V gene: TRBV4-3
J gene: TRBJ1-1
D gene: .
CDR3 protein: CASSPRGNTEAFF
CDR3 DNA: TGCGCCAGCAGCCCCCGAGGGAACACTGAAGCTTTCTTT

clone size: .
V gene: TRBV16
J gene: TRBJ1-1
D gene: .
CDR3 protein: CASSQSDSEAFF
CDR3 DNA: TGTGCCAGCAGCCAATCCGACAGTGAAGCTTTCTTT

clone size: .
V gene: TRBV11-2
J gene: TRBJ2-7
D gene: .
CDR3 protein: CASSGGGHFLYEQYF
CDR3 DNA: TGTGCCAGCAGCGGGGGGGGACATTTTCTCTACGAGCAGTACTTC

clone size: .
V gene: TRBV21-1
J gene: TRBJ1-1
D gene: .
CDR3 protein: CASSKSPRCHTEAFF
CDR3 DNA: TGTGCCAGCAGCAAATCCCCCAGGTGTCACACTGAAGCTTTCTTT

clone size: .
V gene: TRBV7-7
J gene: TRBJ1-1
D gene: .
CDR3 protein: CASSLTVNTEAFF
CDR3 DNA: TGTGCTAGCAGCTTGACAGTGAACACTGAAGCTTTCTTT

clone size: .
V gene: TRBV2
J gene: TRBJ1-4
D gene: .
CDR3 protein: CASNILTNEKLFF
CDR3 DNA: TGTGCCAGTAACATTCTAACTAATGAAAAACTGTTTTTT

clone size: .
V gene: TRBV18
J gene: TRBJ1-4
D gene: .
CDR3 protein: CASSPGGALNEKLFF
CDR3 DNA: TGTGCCAGCTCACCAGGGGGGGCGCTGAATGAAAAACTGTTTTTT